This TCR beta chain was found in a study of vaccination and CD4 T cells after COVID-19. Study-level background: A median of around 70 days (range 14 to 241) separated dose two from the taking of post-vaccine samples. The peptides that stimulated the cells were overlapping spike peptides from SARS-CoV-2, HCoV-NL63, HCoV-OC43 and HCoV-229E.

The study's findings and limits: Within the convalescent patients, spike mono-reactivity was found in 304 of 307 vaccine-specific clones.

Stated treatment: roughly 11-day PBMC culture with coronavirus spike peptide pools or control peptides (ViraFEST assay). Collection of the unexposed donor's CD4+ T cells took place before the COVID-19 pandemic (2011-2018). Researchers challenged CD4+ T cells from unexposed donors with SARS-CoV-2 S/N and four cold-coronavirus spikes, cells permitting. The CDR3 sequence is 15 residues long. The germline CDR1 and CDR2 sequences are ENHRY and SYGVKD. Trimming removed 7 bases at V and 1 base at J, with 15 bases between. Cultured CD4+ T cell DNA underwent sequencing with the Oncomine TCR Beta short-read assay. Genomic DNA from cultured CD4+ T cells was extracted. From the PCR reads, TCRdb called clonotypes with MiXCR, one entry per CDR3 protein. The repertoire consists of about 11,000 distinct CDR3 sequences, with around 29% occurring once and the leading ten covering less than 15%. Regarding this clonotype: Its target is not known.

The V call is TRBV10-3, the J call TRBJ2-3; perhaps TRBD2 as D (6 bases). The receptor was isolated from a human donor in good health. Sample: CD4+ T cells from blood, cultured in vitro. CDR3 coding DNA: TGTGCCATCAAAGGCGGGGCCCGCCGCACAGATACGCAGTATTTT. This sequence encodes CAIKGGARRTDTQYF.